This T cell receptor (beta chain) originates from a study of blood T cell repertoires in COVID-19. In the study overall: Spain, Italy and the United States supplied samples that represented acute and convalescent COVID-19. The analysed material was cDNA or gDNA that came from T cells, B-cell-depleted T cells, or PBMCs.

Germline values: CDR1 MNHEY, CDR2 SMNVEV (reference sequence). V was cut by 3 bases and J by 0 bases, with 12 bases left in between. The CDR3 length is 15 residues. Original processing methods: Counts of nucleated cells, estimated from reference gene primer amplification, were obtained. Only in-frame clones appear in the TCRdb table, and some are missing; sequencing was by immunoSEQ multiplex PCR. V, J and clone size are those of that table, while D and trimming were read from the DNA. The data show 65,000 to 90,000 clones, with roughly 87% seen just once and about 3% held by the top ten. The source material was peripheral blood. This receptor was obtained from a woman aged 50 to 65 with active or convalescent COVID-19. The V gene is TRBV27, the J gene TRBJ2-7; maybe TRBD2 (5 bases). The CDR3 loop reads CASSFSGVSSYEQYF. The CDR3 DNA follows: TGTGCCAGCAGTTTTTCCGGGGTGAGCTCCTACGAGCAGTACTTC.